The 19 T cell receptor beta chains below were found in one sample sequenced in a study of T cell responses to AZD1222 COVID-19 vaccine. Some clones are missing from TCRdb's copy, which holds only in-frame ones; the method was immunoSEQ multiplex PCR. The sample has around 150,000 clones; 92% are singletons. This sample comprised peripheral blood, obtained 28 days after the second AZD1222 dose. These receptors came from an adult who received the AZD1222 COVID-19 vaccine.

This sequence joins TRBV6-5 and TRBJ1-5; no reliable D call. In germline, CDR1 is MNHEY, CDR2 SVGAGI. This CDR3 is 14 amino acids long. Deletions cut 0 bases from V and 4 bases from J, with 7 bases between. In nucleotides, the CDR3 is TGTGCCAGCAGTTACTCGGCCCAGAATCAGCCCCAGCATTTT. It encodes CASSYSAQNQPQHF.

The genes are TRBV7-9 and TRBJ2-1; TRBD1 matches 9 bases. The germline CDR1 and CDR2 sequences are SEHNR and FQNEAQ (reference sequence). The CDR3 has 14 amino acids. After removal of 5 bases from V and 8 bases from J, the junction contained 7 bases not matched to a gene. This CDR3 is CASSPGQGWDEQFF. In DNA form, the CDR3 reads TGTGCCAGCAGCCCGGGACAGGGTTGGGATGAGCAGTTCTTC.

This chain joins TRBV27 and TRBJ2-1; 11 nucleotides line up with TRBD2. J was trimmed by 5 bases and V by 2 bases; bases with no gene match: 2. Germline assignment: CDR1 MNHEY and CDR2 SMNVEV (reference sequence). The CDR3 sequence is 15 residues long. The CDR3 DNA follows: TGTGCCAGCAGTTTAGCTAGCGGGGGGCACAATGAGCAGTTCTTC. Translating it yields CASSLASGGHNEQFF.

The genes are TRBV27 and TRBJ1-5; no definite D call. This CDR3 has 15 amino acids. Trimming stripped 3 bases from V and 4 bases from J, with 13 bases between. Germline assignment: CDR1 MNHEY and CDR2 SMNVEV (reference sequence). CDR3 loop: CASSFSSVLNQPQHF. The DNA for the CDR3 is TGTGCCAGCAGTTTTTCCTCCGTCCTAAATCAGCCCCAGCATTTT.

V is TRBV2 and J is TRBJ1-3, with a possible D match to TRBD1 (5 bases). Germline values: CDR1 SNHLY, CDR2 FYNNEI. The germline V and J ends were trimmed by 4 bases and 3 bases, with 10 bases remaining between them. The CDR3 runs to 14 residues. CDR3 coding DNA: TGTGCCAGCAGTGGATGGGGGTTTGGAAACACCATATATTTT. Translated, it gives CASSGWGFGNTIYF.

The chain is built from TRBV3-1 (or the pseudogene TRBV3-2) and TRBJ2-5; D call uncertain. Germline V lookup: CDR1 LGHDT, CDR2 YNNKEL (reference sequence). Trimming removed 2 bases at V and 5 bases at J, with 18 bases between. The CDR3 is 16 residues long. DNA of the CDR3: TGTGCCAGCAGCCAACCCCTGTCGAGGCGCAGGGAGACCCAGTACTTC. This encodes CASSQPLSRRRETQYF.

Only one count was recorded for this clone. The chain combines TRBV5-4 with TRBJ1-1, with 10 bases that match TRBD1. Germline-derived CDR1 and CDR2 are SGHNT and YYREEE (reference sequence). The ends lost 4 bases at V and 4 bases at J; junction bases unmatched: 4. This CDR3 has 14 residues. Here the CDR3 DNA reads TGTGCCAGCAGCCCCGGACAGGGGGGCACTGAAGCTTTCTTT. This encodes CASSPGQGGTEAFF. The variable domain in full, with the rest retrieved from reference TRBV5-4 and TRBJ1-1, is ETGVTQSPTHLIKTRGQQVTLRCSSQSGHNTVSWYQQALGQGPQFIFQYYREEENGRGNFPPRFSGLQFPNYSSELNVNALELDDSALYLCASSPGQGGTEAFFGQGTRLTVV.

This sequence joins TRBV7-2 and TRBJ2-7, with D perhaps given as TRBD1 or TRBD2 (5 bases each). Per germline, CDR1 SGHTA and CDR2 FQGNSA. Trimming stripped 6 bases from V and 6 bases from J, with 18 bases between. This CDR3 has 14 amino acids. The CDR3 DNA reads as TGTGCCAGCAGTGGGGCGGGCCCTCGTTCCGAGCAGTACTTC. Its translation: CASSGAGPRSEQYF.

This clone was picked up one time. CDR3 nucleotide sequence: TGTGCCAGCAGCTTTAGCGGCTCTGGAAACACCATATATTTT. Encoded protein: CASSFSGSGNTIYF. The chain employs TRBV7-2 and TRBJ1-3; no clear D gene. The CDR3 extends over 14 amino acids. CDR1 is SGHTA, CDR2 FQGNSA, per germline. With 3 bases removed from V and 0 bases from J, the gap between germline ends came to 6 bases. Supplemented by reference TRBV7-2 and TRBJ1-3, the full variable domain reads GAGVSQSPSNKVTEKGKDVELRCDPISGHTALYWYRQSLGQGLEFLIYFQGNSAPDKSGLPSDRFSAERTGGSVSTLTIQRTQQEDSAVYLCASSFSGSGNTIYFGEGSWLTVV.

This chain uses TRBV12-3 or TRBV12-4 with TRBJ2-1; D is uncertain. V gave up 4 bases and J gave up 7 bases, with 11 bases separating them. This CDR3 region has 13 residues. The DNA for the CDR3 is TGTGCCAGCAGTTCGCTACAAATTAATGAGCAGTTCTTC. As protein: CASSSLQINEQFF.

V usage is TRBV28 and J usage is TRBJ2-7, with D possibly being TRBD1 (5 bases). The CDR3 extends over 14 amino acids. Germline CDR1 MDHEN, CDR2 SYDVKM. The V gene lost 1 base and the J gene lost 2 bases, with 9 bases spanning the gap. The CDR3: CASSLLQGTYEQYF. CDR3 nucleotides: TGTGCCAGCAGTTTATTGCAGGGAACCTACGAGCAGTACTTC. Full variable domain (missing parts from reference TRBV28 and TRBJ2-7): DVKVTQSSRYLVKRTGEKVFLECVQDMDHENMFWYRQDPGLGLRLIYFSYDVKMKEKGDIPEGYSVSREKKERFSLILESASTNQTSMYLCASSLLQGTYEQYFGPGTRLTVT.

The chain has TRBV21-1 and TRBJ2-3; no DNA check was done on the table's D call, TRBD1. TRBV21-1 is recorded as a pseudogene. The CDR3 is made up of 15 amino acids. The CDR3 region is CASSKTDIPSDTQYF. CDR3 in DNA: TGTGCCAGCAGCAAGACAGACATTCCATCAGATACGCAGTATTTT.

The chain links TRBV19 to TRBJ2-4, with TRBD1 matching 10 bases. The CDR3 runs 16 residues. CDR1 and CDR2 (germline): LNHDA, SQIVND (reference sequence). Trimming at V came to 5 bases and at J to 3 bases, leaving 7 bases not matched to a gene. Written as DNA, the CDR3 is TGTGCCAGTAGTGGTCGGGACAGGGGACTCAAAAACATTCAGTACTTC. Protein product: CASSGRDRGLKNIQYF.

The chain recombines TRBV13 with TRBJ2-1; 7 bases line up with TRBD1. The CDR3 contains 15 residues. Germline trimming cut 7 bases from V and 5 bases from J; bases unmatched to any gene: 11. Germline CDR1 reads PRHDT; CDR2 reads FYEKMQ (reference sequence). CDR3 loop: CASTPLQGRNNEQFF. The CDR3 nucleotides read TGTGCCAGCACCCCCTTACAGGGGAGAAACAATGAGCAGTTCTTC.

The chain employs TRBV11-2 and TRBJ2-7; D possibly uses TRBD1 or TRBD2 (8 bases each). CDR3 size: 18 residues. The germline V and J ends were trimmed by 4 bases and 0 bases, with 22 bases remaining between them. Germline loops: CDR1 SGHAT, CDR2 FQNNGV. The CDR3 region is CASSSRTGWGTSSYEQYF. The CDR3, as DNA: TGTGCCAGCAGCTCCCGGACAGGGTGGGGGACTAGCTCCTACGAGCAGTACTTC.

The rearrangement links TRBV5-6 to TRBJ2-3; weak D call: TRBD2 (6 bases). This CDR3 contains 19 residues. With 0 bases removed from V and 2 bases from J, the gap between germline ends came to 22 bases. CDR1 is SGHDT and CDR2 is YYEEEE in the germline V gene. DNA of the CDR3: TGTGCCAGCAGCTTGGCGCCAGCGGGTGGCCTATTTCCCACAGATACGCAGTATTTT. Translation gives CASSLAPAGGLFPTDTQYF.

V and J are TRBV6-5 and TRBJ1-2; D not resolved. The ends were cut back, 1 base at V and 0 bases at J, with 3 bases in the middle. The length of the CDR3 is 13 residues. Germline V lookup: CDR1 MNHEY, CDR2 SVGAGI. This CDR3 reads CASSYLANYGYTF. The CDR3, as DNA: TGTGCCAGCAGTTACTTGGCTAACTATGGCTACACCTTC.

The rearrangement uses TRBV6-5 and TRBJ1-5, with 8 bases lining up with TRBD1. Germline loops: CDR1 MNHEY, CDR2 SVGAGI. J was trimmed by 2 bases and V by 4 bases; bases with no gene match: 4. CDR3 size: 15 residues. DNA of the CDR3: TGTGCCAGCAGTTTCGACAGGGGAGGCAATCAGCCCCAGCATTTT. It codes for CASSFDRGGNQPQHF.

This chain joins TRBV6-5 and TRBJ1-1, with TRBD1 as a possible D gene (6 bases). V was cut by 1 base and J by 1 base, with 10 bases left in between. Germline V CDR1 and CDR2: MNHEY, SVGAGI. The CDR3 is 15 amino acids. CDR3 sequence: CASSYWGAGNTEAFF. In nucleotides, the CDR3 is TGTGCCAGCAGTTACTGGGGGGCAGGGAACACTGAAGCTTTCTTT.